A single T cell receptor beta chain is shown here with its context. No antigen is known for it. The data derive from a study of T cell responses to AZD1222 COVID-19 vaccine. Study details: Recipients boosted at about 4 weeks or about 12 weeks are pooled.

The study, taken as a whole, reports: An increase in Spike-specific TCR breadth and depth was observed after two AZD1222 doses.

V was clipped by 0 bases and J by 4 bases, with 15 bases between them. This CDR3 contains 15 residues. Germline V lookup: CDR1 GTSNPN, CDR2 SVGIG (reference sequence). The assay was immunoSEQ multiplex PCR, and TCRdb's table has in-frame clones only and misses some. Here the sample spans fewer than 110,000 clones, around 84% being singletons. The sample here was peripheral blood, taken on day 0 of AZD1222 vaccination. The sequence came from an adult in good health. The chain uses TRBV30 and TRBJ1-2; unclear D gene. The CDR3 coding sequence is TGTGCCTGGAGTGTACAAGCGGGAGGTAGCTATGGCTACACCTTC. Residues: CAWSVQAGGSYGYTF.